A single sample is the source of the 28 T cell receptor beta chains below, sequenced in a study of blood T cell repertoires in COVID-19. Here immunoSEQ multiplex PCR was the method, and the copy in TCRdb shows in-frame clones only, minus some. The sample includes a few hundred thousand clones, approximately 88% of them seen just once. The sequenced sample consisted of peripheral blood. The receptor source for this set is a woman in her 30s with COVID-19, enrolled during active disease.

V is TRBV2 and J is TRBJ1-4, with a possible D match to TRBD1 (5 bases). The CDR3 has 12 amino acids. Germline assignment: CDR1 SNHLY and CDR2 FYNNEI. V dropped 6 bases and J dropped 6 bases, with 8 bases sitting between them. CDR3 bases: TGTGCCAGCAGGGACATTGATGAAAAACTGTTTTTT. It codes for CASRDIDEKLFF.

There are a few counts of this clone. The CDR3 DNA is TGTGCCAGCAGTGAAGGAGCCTCCTATGGCTACACCTTC. It specifies CASSEGASYGYTF. The chain employs TRBV6-1 and TRBJ1-2; D is ambiguous. The CDR3 is 13 residues long. V shed 1 base and J shed 4 bases, with 7 bases lying between them. Per the germline V gene, CDR1 is MNHNS and CDR2 is SASEGT.

CDR3 sequence (DNA): TGTGCCAGCAGTTTATGGTCTCTGGGGGCGAAGACCCAGTACTTC. As protein: CASSLWSLGAKTQYF. This chain connects TRBV28 to TRBJ2-5; TRBD1 is a possible D gene (6 bases). The germline V and J ends were trimmed by 0 bases and 6 bases, with 14 bases remaining between them. Germline lookup yields CDR1 MDHEN and CDR2 SYDVKM. The CDR3 has 15 residues.

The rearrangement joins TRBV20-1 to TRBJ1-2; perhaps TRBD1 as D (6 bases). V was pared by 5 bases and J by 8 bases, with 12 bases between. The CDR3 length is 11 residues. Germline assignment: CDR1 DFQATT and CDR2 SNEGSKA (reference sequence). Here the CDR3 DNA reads TGCAGTGCTGGGGGCCACCGGGGCTACACCTTC. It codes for CSAGGHRGYTF.

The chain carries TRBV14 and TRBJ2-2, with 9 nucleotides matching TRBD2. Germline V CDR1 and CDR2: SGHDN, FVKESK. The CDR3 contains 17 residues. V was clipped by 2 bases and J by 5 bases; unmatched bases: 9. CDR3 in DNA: TGTGCCAGCAGCCAATTTGCGGGAGGGCCGGGGACCGGGGAGCTGTTTTTT. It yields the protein CASSQFAGGPGTGELFF. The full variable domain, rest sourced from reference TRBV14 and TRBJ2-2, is EAGVTQFPSHSVIEKGQTVTLRCDPISGHDNLYWYRRVMGKEIKFLLHFVKESKQDESGMPNNRFLAERTGGTYSTLKVQPAELEDSGVYFCASSQFAGGPGTGELFFGEGSRLTVL.

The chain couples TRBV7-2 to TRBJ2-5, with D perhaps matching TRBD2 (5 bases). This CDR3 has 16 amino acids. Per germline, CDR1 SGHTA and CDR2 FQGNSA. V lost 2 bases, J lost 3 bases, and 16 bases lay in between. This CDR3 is CASSLRGGVREETQYF. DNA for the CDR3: TGTGCCAGCAGCTTACGGGGTGGGGTTAGGGAAGAGACCCAGTACTTC.

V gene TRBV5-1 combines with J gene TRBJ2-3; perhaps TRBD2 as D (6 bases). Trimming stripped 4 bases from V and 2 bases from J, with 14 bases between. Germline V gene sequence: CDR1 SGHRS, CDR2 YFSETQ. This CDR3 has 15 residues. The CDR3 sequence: CASSPGRGTTDTQYF. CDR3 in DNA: TGCGCCAGCAGCCCCGGGCGGGGCACCACAGATACGCAGTATTTT. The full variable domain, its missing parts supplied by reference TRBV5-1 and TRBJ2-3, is KAGVTQTPRYLIKTRGQQVTLSCSPISGHRSVSWYQQTPGQGLQFLFEYFSETQRNKGNFPGRFSGRQFSNSRSEMNVSTLELGDSALYLCASSPGRGTTDTQYFGPGTRLTVL.

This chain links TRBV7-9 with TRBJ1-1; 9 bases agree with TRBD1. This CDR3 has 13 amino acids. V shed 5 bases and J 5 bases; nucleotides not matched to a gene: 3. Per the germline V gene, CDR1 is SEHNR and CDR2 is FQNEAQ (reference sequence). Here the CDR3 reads CASSHDRGTEAFF. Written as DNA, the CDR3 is TGTGCCAGCAGCCATGACAGGGGGACTGAAGCTTTCTTT.

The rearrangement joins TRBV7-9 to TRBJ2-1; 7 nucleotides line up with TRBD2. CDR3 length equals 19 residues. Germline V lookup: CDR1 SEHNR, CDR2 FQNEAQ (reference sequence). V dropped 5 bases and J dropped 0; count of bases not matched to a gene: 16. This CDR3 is CASSPYSGSLAVSYNEQFF. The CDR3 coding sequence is TGTGCCAGCAGCCCCTATAGCGGGTCCCTCGCGGTCTCCTACAATGAGCAGTTCTTC.

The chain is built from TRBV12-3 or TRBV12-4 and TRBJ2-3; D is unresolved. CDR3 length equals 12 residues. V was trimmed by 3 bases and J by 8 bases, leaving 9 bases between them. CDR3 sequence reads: CASSLVDITQYF. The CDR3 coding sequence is TGTGCCAGCAGTTTGGTCGACATTACGCAGTATTTT.

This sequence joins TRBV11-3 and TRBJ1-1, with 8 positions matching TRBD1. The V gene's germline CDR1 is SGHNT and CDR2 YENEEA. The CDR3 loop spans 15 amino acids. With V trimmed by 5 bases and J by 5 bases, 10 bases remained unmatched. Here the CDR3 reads CASSPRTGLATEAFF. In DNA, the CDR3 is TGTGCCAGCAGCCCTCGGACAGGGCTAGCAACTGAAGCTTTCTTT.

CDR3 coding DNA: TGTGCCAGAAGTCGGGGACTAGCGGGAGGGCCCTCGATGCTAGATACGCAGTATTTT. It encodes CARSRGLAGGPSMLDTQYF. The J gene is TRBJ2-3, the V gene TRBV5-3, with 16 bases lining up with TRBD2. TRBV5-3 is reported as an ORF; its role is uncertain. Trimming cost V 5 bases and J 5 bases; bases outside gene matches: 14. This CDR3 has 19 amino acids.

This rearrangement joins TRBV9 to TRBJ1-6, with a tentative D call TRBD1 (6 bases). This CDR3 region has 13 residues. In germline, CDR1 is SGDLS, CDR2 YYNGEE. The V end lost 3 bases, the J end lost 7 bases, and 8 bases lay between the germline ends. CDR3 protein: CASSGGTNSPLHF. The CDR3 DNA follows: TGTGCCAGCAGCGGGGGGACAAATTCACCCCTCCACTTT.

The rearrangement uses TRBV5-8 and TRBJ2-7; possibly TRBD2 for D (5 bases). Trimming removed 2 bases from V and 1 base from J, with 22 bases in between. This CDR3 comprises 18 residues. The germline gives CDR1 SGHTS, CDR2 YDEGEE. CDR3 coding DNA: TGTGCCAGCAGCTTTTGGGAGTTCGGGCAGGCACCTTCCTACGAGCAGTACGTC. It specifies CASSFWEFGQAPSYEQYV.

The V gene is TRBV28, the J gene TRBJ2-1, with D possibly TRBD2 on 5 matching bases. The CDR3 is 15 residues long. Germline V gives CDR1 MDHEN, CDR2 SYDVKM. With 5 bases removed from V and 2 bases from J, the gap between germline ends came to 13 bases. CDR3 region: CASSPLLGAYNEQFF. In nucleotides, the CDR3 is TGTGCCAGCAGTCCTCTACTAGGCGCCTACAATGAGCAGTTCTTC.

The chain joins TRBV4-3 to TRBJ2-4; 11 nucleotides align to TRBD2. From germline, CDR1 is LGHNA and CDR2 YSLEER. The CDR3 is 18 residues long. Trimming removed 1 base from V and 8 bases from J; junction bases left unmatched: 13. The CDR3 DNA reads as TGCGCCAGCAGCCAAGGGCTAGCGGGGGGCAGGGGGCCTGACATTCAGTACTTC. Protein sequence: CASSQGLAGGRGPDIQYF.

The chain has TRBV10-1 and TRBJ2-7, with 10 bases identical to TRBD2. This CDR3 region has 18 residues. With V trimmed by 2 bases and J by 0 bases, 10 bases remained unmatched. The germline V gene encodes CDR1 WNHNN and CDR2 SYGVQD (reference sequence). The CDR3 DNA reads TGCGCCAGCAGTGAGGCAGCTAGCGGGAGAAGGAGCTCCTACGAGCAGTACGTC. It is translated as CASSEAASGRRSSYEQYV.

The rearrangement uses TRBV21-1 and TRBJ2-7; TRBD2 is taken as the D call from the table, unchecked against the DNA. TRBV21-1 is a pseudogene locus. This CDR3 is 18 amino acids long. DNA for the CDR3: TGTGCCAGCAGCAAAGGGACCTTGGGAGGGGCTCACTCCTACGAGCAGTACGTC. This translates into CASSKGTLGGAHSYEQYV.

This chain's CDR3 is CASSWERGQPQHF. CDR3 in DNA: TGTGCCAGCAGCTGGGAGAGAGGGCAGCCCCAGCATTTT. The chain has TRBV3-1 (or the pseudogene TRBV3-2) and TRBJ1-5; D gene uncertain. This CDR3 has 13 amino acids. V lost 5 bases to trimming and J lost 7 bases, with 12 bases between them. Germline CDR1 reads LGHDT; CDR2 reads YNNKEL (reference sequence).

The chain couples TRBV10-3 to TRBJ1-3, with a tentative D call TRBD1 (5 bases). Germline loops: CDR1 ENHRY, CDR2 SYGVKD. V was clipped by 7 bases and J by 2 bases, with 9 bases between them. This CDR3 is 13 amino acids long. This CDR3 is CAITTDPGNTIYF. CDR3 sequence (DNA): TGTGCCATCACGACAGATCCTGGAAACACCATATATTTT.

CDR3 region: CATSRSTGGQETQYF. CDR3 sequence (DNA): TGTGCCACCAGCAGATCGACAGGGGGCCAAGAGACCCAGTACTTC. The V gene is TRBV15, the J gene TRBJ2-5; 9 nucleotides agree with TRBD1. Germline CDR1 reads LNHNV; CDR2 reads YYDKDF (reference sequence). With 2 bases clipped from V and 1 base from J, the junction kept 2 bases outside the gene matches. The CDR3 runs to 15 residues.

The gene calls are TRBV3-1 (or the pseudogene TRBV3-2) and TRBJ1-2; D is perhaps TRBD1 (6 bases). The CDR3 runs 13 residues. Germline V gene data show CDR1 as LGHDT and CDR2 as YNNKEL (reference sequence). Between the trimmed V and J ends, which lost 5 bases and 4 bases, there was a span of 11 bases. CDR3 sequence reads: CASSEGTLYGYTF. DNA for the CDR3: TGTGCCAGCAGCGAAGGGACACTCTATGGCTACACCTTC.

CDR3 in DNA: TGTGCCAGCAGCTTAGTTACCTCGGGGGGTGGTACGCAGTATTTT. It codes for CASSLVTSGGGTQYF. V and J are TRBV11-3 and TRBJ2-3; TRBD2 matches at 7 bases. Germline CDR1 reads SGHNT; CDR2 reads YENEEA. CDR3 length: 15 amino acids. Trimming took 1 base from V and 8 from J; bases not matched to a gene: 9.

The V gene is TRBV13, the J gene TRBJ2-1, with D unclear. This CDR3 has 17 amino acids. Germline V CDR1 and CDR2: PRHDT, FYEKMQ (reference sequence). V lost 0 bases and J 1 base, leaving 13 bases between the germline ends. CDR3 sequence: CASSLGLLALSYNEQFF. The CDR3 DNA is TGTGCCAGCAGCTTAGGCTTATTAGCCCTATCCTACAATGAGCAGTTCTTC.

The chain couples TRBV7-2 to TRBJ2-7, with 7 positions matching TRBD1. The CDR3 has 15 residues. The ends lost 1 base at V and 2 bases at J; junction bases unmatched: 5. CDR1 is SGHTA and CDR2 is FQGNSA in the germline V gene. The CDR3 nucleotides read TGTGCCAGCAGCTTAGTTTGGGACAGCGCCTACGAGCAGTACTTC. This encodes CASSLVWDSAYEQYF.

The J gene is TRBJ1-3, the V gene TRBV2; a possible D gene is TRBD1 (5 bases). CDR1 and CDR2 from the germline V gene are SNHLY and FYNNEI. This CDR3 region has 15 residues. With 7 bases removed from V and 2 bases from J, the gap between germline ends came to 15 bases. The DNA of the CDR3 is TGTGCCAGCACGGTTTTGGGGGGTGCTGGAAACACCATATATTTT. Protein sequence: CASTVLGGAGNTIYF.

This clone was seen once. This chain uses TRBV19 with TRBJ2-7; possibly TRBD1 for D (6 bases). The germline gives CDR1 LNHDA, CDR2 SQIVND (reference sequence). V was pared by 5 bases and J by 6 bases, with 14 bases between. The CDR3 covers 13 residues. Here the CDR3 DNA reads TGTGCCAGTAGTCCCCCGACAGGAAGCGAGCAGTACTTC. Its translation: CASSPPTGSEQYF.

DNA for the CDR3: TGCGCCAGCAGCCAACAGGGAACTCAAGAGACCCAGTACTTC. It encodes CASSQQGTQETQYF. The genes are TRBV5-1 and TRBJ2-5; D might be TRBD1 (6 bases). Deletions cut 4 bases from V and 2 bases from J, with 12 bases between. The CDR3 is 14 amino acids. Per the germline V gene, CDR1 is SGHRS and CDR2 is YFSETQ.